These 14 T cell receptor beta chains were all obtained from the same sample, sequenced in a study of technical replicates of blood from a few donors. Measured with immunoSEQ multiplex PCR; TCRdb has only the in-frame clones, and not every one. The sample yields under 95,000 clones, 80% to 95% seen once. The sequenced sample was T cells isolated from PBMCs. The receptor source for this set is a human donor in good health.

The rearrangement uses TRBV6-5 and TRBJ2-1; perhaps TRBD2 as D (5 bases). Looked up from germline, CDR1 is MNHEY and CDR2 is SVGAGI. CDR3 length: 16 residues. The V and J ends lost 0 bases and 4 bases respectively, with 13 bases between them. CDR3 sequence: CASSYSSLAPYNEQFF. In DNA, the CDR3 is TGTGCCAGCAGTTACTCGAGTCTAGCCCCGTACAATGAGCAGTTCTTC.

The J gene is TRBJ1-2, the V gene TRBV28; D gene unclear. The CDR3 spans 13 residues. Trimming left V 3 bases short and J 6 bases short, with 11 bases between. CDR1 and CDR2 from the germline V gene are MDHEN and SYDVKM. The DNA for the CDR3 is TGTGCCAGCAGTTTCACCCTCATAGATGGCTACACCTTC. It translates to CASSFTLIDGYTF.

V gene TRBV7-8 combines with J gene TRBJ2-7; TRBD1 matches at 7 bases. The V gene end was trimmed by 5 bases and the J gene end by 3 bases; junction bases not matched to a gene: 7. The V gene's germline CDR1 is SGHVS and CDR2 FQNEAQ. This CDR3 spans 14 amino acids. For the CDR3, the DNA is TGTGCCAGCAGCCCGTCGTCAGGGGGCTACGAGCAGTACTTC. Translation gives CASSPSSGGYEQYF.

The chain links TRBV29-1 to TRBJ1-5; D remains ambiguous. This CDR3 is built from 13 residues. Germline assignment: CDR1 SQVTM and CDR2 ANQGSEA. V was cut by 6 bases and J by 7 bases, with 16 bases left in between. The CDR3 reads CSVSGGRGQPQHF. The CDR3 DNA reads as TGCAGCGTCTCGGGAGGGAGAGGCCAGCCCCAGCATTTT.

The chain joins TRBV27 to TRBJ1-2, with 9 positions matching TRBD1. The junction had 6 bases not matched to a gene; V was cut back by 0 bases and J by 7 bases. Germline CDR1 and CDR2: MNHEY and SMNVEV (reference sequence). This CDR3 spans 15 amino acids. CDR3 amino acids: CASSLSTGGAFGYTF. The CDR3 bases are TGTGCCAGCAGTTTATCTACAGGGGGCGCGTTTGGCTACACCTTC.

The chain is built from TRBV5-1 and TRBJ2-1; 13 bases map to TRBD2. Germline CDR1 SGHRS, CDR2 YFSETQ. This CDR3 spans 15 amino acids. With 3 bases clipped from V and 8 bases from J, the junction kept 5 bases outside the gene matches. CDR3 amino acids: CASSWGTSGTYEQFF. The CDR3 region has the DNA TGCGCCAGCAGCTGGGGGACTAGCGGGACCTATGAGCAGTTCTTC.

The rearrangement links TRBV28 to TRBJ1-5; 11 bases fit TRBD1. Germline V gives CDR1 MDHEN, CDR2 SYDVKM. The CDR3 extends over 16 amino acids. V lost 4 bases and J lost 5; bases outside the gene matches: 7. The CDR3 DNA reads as TGTGCCAGCAGTTCGACCGGGACAGGGGGGTATCAGCCCCAGCATTTT. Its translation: CASSSTGTGGYQPQHF. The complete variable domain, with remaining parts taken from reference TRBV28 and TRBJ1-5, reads DVKVTQSSRYLVKRTGEKVFLECVQDMDHENMFWYRQDPGLGLRLIYFSYDVKMKEKGDIPEGYSVSREKKERFSLILESASTNQTSMYLCASSSTGTGGYQPQHFGDGTRLSIL.

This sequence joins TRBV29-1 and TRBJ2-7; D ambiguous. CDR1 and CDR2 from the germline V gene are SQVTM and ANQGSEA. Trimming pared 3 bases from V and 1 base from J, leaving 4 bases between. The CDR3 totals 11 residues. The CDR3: CSVDSSYEQYF. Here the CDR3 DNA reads TGCAGCGTTGACAGTTCCTACGAGCAGTACTTC.

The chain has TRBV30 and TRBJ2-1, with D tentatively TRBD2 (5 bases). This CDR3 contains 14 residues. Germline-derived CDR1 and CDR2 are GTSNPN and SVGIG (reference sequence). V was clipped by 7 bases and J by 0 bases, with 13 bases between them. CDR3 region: CASGGESSYNEQFF. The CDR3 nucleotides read TGTGCCTCCGGTGGGGAGAGCTCCTACAATGAGCAGTTCTTC.

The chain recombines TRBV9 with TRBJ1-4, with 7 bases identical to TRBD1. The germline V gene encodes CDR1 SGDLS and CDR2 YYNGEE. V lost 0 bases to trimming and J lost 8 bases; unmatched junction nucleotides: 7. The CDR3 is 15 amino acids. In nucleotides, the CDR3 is TGTGCCAGCAGCGTAGGTACAGGGGTCGTAGAAAAACTGTTTTTT. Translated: CASSVGTGVVEKLFF.

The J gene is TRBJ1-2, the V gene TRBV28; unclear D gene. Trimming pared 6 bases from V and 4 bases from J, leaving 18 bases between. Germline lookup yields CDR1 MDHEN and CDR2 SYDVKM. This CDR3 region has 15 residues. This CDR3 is CASSRPALPGYGYTF. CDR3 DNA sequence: TGTGCCAGCAGCCGCCCAGCGCTTCCCGGCTATGGCTACACCTTC.

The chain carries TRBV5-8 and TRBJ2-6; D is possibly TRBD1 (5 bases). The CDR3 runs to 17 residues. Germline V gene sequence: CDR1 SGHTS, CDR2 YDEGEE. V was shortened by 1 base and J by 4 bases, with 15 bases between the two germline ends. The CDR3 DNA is TGTGCCAGCAGCTTGTTAGGGGCGCTGAACGGGGCCAACGTCCTGACTTTC. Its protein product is CASSLLGALNGANVLTF.

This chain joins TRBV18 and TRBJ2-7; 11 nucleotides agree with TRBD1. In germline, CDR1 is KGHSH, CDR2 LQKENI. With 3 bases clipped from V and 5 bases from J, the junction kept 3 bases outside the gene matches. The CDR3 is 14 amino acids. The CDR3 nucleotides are TGTGCCAGCTCACCGGGACAGGGGGTCAACGAGCAGTACTTC. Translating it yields CASSPGQGVNEQYF.

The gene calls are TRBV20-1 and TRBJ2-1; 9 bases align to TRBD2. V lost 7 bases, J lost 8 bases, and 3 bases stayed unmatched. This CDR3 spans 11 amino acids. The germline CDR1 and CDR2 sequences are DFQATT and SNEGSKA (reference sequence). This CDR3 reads CSVAGAYEQFF. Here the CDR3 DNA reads TGCAGTGTAGCGGGAGCCTATGAGCAGTTCTTC.